The TCR beta chain described here comes from a study of blood T cells in healthy people across ages. The authors ran a second PCR of roughly 7 to 11 cycles using a sample-barcoded 5' primer and a J-beta primer mix. Each CDR3 protein gets one entry after TCRdb re-called the 5' RACE reads with MiXCR. The table lists approximately 730,000 distinct CDR3 sequences, about 42% of them singletons. As to this clonotype: A much bigger clone sits one base away, suggesting this may be a read error.

The TCR comes from a woman aged 60-75 years in good health. Sequencing was done on a sample of blood.

For the CDR3, the DNA is TGTGCCAGCAGCGAAATGAGGGGGGGTACCAATGAGCAGTACTTC. Protein: CASSEMRGGTNEQYF. The chain joins TRBV7-2 to TRBJ2-5; tentative D call: TRBD2 (7 bases). The V gene lost 5 bases and the J gene lost 11 bases, with 24 bases spanning the gap. This CDR3 contains 15 residues. The V gene's germline CDR1 is SGHTA and CDR2 FQGNSA.